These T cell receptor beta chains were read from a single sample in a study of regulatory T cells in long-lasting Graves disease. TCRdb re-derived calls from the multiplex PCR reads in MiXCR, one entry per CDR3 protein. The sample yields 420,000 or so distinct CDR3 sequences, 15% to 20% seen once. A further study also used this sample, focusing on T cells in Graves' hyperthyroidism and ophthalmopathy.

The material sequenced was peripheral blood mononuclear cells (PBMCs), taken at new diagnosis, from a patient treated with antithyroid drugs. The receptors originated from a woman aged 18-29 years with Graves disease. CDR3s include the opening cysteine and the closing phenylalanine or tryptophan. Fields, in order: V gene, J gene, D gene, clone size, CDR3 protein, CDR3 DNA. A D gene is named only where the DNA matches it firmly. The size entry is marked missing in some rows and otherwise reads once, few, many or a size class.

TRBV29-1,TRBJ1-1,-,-,CSVPGLFPEAFF,TGCAGCGTACCGGGTCTATTTCCTGAAGCTTTCTTT
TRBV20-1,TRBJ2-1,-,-,CSASGTDYYNEQFF,TGCAGTGCTAGTGGCACTGACTACTACAATGAGCAGTTCTTC
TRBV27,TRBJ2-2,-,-,CASRALQGAGGELFF,TGTGCCAGCAGAGCTTTACAGGGTGCGGGCGGGGAGCTGTTTTTT
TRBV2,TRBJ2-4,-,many,CASSEMGGHNIQYF,TGTGCCAGCAGTGAAATGGGGGGACACAACATTCAGTACTTC
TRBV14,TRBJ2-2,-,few,CASSQGGPDTGELFF,TGTGCCAGCAGCCAAGGGGGGCCGGACACCGGGGAGCTGTTTTTT
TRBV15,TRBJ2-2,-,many,CATSRAKREDTGELFF,TGTGCCACCAGCAGAGCGAAGAGGGAGGACACCGGGGAGCTGTTTTTT
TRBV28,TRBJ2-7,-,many,CASSLRRLGSYEQYF,TGTGCCAGCAGTTTAAGGCGACTGGGCTCCTACGAGCAGTACTTC
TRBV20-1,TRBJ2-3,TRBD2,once,CSARAAGGRAGTDTQYF,TGCAGTGCTAGAGCCGCGGGGGGGAGAGCAGGGACAGATACGCAGTATTTT
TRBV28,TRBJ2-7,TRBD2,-,CAGSLLSGLAGGSSYEQYF,TGTGCCGGCAGTTTATTATCGGGATTAGCGGGGGGGAGCTCCTACGAGCAGTACTTC
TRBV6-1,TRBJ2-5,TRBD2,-,CASRLAGAFRSFTTQHF,TGTGCCAGCAGACTAGCGGGAGCTTTTCGGTCCTTTACGACCCAGCACTTC
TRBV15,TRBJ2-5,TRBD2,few,CATSKLAEGETQYF,TGTGCCACCAGCAAACTAGCGGAAGGGGAGACCCAGTACTTC
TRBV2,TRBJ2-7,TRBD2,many,CASSYSGTSIEQYF,TGTGCCAGCAGTTACTCCGGGACTAGCATCGAGCAGTACTTC
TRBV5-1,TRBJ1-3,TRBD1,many,CASSWTGISSGNTIYF,TGCGCCAGCAGCTGGACAGGCATAAGCTCTGGAAACACCATATATTTT
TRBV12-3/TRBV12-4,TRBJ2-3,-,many,CASSWGGGRLGTDTQYF,TGTGCCAGCAGTTGGGGAGGGGGGCGCCTCGGGACAGATACGCAGTATTTT
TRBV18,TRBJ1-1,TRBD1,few,CASSPGTDSTEAFF,TGTGCCAGCTCACCAGGGACAGATTCTACTGAAGCTTTCTTT
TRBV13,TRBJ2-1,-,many,CASSLQQEGINEQFF,TGTGCCAGCAGCCTACAACAGGAGGGAATCAATGAGCAGTTCTTC
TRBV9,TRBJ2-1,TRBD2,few,CASNRGGRVYNEQFF,TGTGCCAGCAATCGGGGCGGGAGGGTCTACAATGAGCAGTTCTTC
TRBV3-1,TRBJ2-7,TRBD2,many,CASSQGSGIGAYEQYF,TGTGCCAGCAGCCAAGGTAGCGGGATTGGGGCCTACGAGCAGTACTTC
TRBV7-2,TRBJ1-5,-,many,CASSLMGAANQPQHF,TGTGCCAGCAGCTTAATGGGGGCGGCCAATCAGCCCCAGCATTTT
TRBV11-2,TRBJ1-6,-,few,CASSSLDKPWNSPLHF,TGTGCCAGCAGCTCTCTCGACAAGCCTTGGAATTCACCCCTCCACTTT
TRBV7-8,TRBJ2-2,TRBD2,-,CASSLGTSGANTGELFF,TGTGCCAGCAGCTTAGGGACTAGCGGGGCGAACACCGGGGAGCTGTTTTTT
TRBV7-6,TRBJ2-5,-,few,CASSYGHQETQYF,TGTGCCAGCAGCTACGGCCACCAAGAGACCCAGTACTTC
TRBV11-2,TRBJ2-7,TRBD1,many,CASTNDREGTYEQYF,TGTGCCAGCACCAACGACAGGGAAGGAACCTACGAGCAGTACTTC
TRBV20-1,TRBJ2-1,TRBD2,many,CSARAGGRARGNEQFF,TGCAGTGCTAGAGCGGGCGGGAGGGCCCGTGGGAATGAGCAGTTCTTC
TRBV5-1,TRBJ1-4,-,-,CASSLEGMGEKLFF,TGCGCCAGCAGCTTGGAAGGGATGGGTGAAAAACTGTTTTTT
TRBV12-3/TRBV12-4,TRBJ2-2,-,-,CASSFSRAGTGELFF,TGTGCCAGCAGTTTCTCCAGGGCGGGGACCGGGGAGCTGTTTTTT
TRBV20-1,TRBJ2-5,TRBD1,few,CSARDSGTGGETQYF,TGCAGTGCTAGGGATTCGGGGACAGGAGGAGAGACCCAGTACTTC
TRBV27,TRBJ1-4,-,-,CASSASGAALREKLFF,TGTGCCAGCAGTGCTTCGGGGGCGGCCCTACGGGAAAAACTGTTTTTT
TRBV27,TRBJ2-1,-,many,CASLSTTGYNEQFF,TGTGCCAGCCTTTCGACGACGGGTTACAATGAGCAGTTCTTC
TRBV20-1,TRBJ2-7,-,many,CSARVGSPGSEQYF,TGCAGTGCTAGAGTCGGGAGTCCCGGTTCCGAGCAGTACTTC
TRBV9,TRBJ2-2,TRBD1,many,CASSVGTGGGDTGELFF,TGTGCCAGCAGCGTAGGGACAGGGGGAGGGGACACCGGGGAGCTGTTTTTT
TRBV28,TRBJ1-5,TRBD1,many,CASSTGGGDQPQHF,TGTGCCAGCAGTACAGGGGGCGGGGATCAGCCCCAGCATTTT
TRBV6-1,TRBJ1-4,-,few,CASTREDVTNEKLFF,TGTGCCAGCACCAGGGAAGATGTAACTAATGAAAAACTGTTTTTT
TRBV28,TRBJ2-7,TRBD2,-,CASSSDYGTSGRQEQYF,TGTGCCAGCAGTTCAGATTACGGGACTAGCGGGAGGCAAGAGCAGTACTTC
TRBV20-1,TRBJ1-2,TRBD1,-,CSASATGTGAAYGYTF,TGCAGTGCTAGCGCTACCGGGACAGGGGCGGCCTATGGCTACACCTTC
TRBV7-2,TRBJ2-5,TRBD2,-,CASSLQRERSETQYF,TGTGCCAGCAGCTTACAGCGGGAGAGGTCAGAGACCCAGTACTTC
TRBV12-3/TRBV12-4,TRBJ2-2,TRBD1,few,CASKTHRGNLRTPAGELFF,TGTGCCAGCAAAACCCACAGGGGCAACCTCAGAACACCGGCCGGGGAGCTGTTTTTT
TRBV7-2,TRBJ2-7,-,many,CASSDRKMGAGFYEQYF,TGTGCCAGCAGTGACCGAAAGATGGGGGCCGGGTTTTACGAGCAGTACTTC
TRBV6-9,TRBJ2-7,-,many,CASSYLKGPYEQYF,TGTGCCAGCAGTTACCTTAAGGGCCCCTACGAGCAGTACTTC